This is a list of T cell receptor beta chains from one sample in a study of cytomegalovirus exposure and HLA in healthy donors. Measured with immunoSEQ multiplex PCR; TCRdb has only the in-frame clones, and not every one. The sample has 200,000 to 250,000 clones; 75% to 90% are singletons. Sequencing was done on a sample of PBMCs. These receptors came from a woman under 30 in good health and CMV-seronegative. The CDR3 runs from the conserved cysteine through the conserved F or W. The order of the fields is CDR3 protein, CDR3 DNA, D gene, clone size, V gene, J gene. A D gene is named only where the DNA matches it firmly. Only some rows state a clone size, as once, few, many or a class for expanded clones.

CASSYQFYSGNTIYF	TGTGCCAGCAGTTACCAGTTTTACTCTGGAAACACCATATATTTT	-	-	TRBV6-5	TRBJ1-3
CASSEVALVVYEQYF	TGTGCCAGCAGTGAAGTAGCACTAGTAGTCTACGAGCAGTACTTC	-	once	TRBV2	TRBJ2-7
CASSESASTDTQYF	TGCGCCAGCAGCGAGAGCGCCTCCACAGATACGCAGTATTTT	-	-	TRBV5-1	TRBJ2-3
CASSLDFGGRGVQETQYF	TGTGCCAGCAGCTTAGATTTCGGAGGGAGAGGGGTTCAAGAGACCCAGTACTTC	-	-	TRBV11-2	TRBJ2-5
CASSYGQPYGYTF	TGTGCCAGCAGTTACGGGCAGCCGTATGGCTACACCTTC	-	-	TRBV6-5	TRBJ1-2
CASSQDDRSGQPQHF	TGCGCCAGCAGCCAAGATGACAGGTCCGGACAGCCCCAGCATTTT	-	-	TRBV4-3	TRBJ1-5
CASSHPVGAQEAFF	TGCGCCAGCAGTCACCCTGTGGGGGCCCAGGAAGCTTTCTTT	-	-	TRBV4-1	TRBJ1-1
CASSPESGTPEAFF	TGTGCCAGCAGCCCAGAGTCAGGGACACCCGAAGCTTTCTTT	-	-	TRBV7-8	TRBJ1-1
CASSDIAGNTGELFF	TGTGCCAGCAGCGACATAGCGGGAAACACCGGGGAGCTGTTTTTT	TRBD2	-	TRBV7-9	TRBJ2-2
CASRITGYGGNQPQHF	TGTGCCAGCAGAATTACAGGGTACGGCGGCAATCAGCCCCAGCATTTT	-	-	TRBV7-8	TRBJ1-5
CASSDSFGGTSTDTQYF	TGTGCCAGCAGTGACTCGTTTGGCGGAACTAGCACAGATACGCAGTATTTT	-	-	TRBV6-4	TRBJ2-3
CSVYTGTDYEQYF	TGCAGCGTTTATACCGGGACAGACTACGAGCAGTACTTC	TRBD1	-	TRBV29-1	TRBJ2-7